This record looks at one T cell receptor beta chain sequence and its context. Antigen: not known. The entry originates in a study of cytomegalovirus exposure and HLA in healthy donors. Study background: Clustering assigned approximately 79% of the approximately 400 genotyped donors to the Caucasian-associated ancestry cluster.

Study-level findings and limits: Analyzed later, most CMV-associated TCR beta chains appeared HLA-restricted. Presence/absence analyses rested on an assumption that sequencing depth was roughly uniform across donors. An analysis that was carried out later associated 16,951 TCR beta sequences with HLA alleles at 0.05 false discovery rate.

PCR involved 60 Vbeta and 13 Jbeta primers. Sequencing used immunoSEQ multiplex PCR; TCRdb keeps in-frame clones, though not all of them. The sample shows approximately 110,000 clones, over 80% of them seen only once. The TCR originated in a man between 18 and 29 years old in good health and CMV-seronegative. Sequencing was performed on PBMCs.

The CDR3 region is CASTRAGVLDTQYF. The DNA of the CDR3 is TGTGCCAGCACCAGGGCGGGGGTCCTAGATACGCAGTATTTT. This chain connects TRBV9 to TRBJ2-3; TRBD2 matches 7 bases. J gave up 5 bases and V 6 bases, and 9 bases lay outside the gene matches. The CDR3 spans 14 residues. In germline, CDR1 is SGDLS, CDR2 YYNGEE.